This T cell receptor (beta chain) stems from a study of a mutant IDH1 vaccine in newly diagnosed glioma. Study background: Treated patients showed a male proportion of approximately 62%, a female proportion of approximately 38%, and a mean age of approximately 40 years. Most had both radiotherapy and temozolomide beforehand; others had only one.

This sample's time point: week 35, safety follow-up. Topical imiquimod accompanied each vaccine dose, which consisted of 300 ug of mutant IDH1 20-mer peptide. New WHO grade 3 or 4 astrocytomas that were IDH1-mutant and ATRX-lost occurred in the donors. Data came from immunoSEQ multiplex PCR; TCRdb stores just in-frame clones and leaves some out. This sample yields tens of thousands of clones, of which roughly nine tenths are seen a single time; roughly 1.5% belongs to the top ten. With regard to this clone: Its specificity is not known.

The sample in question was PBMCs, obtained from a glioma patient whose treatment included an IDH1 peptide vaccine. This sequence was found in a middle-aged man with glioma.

CDR3 residues: CASSSRLSSYEQYF. CDR3 DNA sequence: TGTGCCAGCAGTTCCAGGCTAAGCTCCTACGAGCAGTACTTC. This chain connects TRBV27 to TRBJ2-7; D is undetermined. CDR1 and CDR2 (germline): MNHEY, SMNVEV (reference sequence). This CDR3 has 14 residues. V was cut by 4 bases and J by 0 bases, with 10 bases left in between.